Each of the 21 T cell receptor beta chains below was sequenced from the same sample in a study of blood T cell repertoires in COVID-19. Sequenced by immunoSEQ multiplex PCR; TCRdb stores in-frame clones only, minus some. Of approximately 220,000 clones listed, roughly 81% are singletons. The specimen was peripheral blood. The receptors were sampled from a man aged 45-65 years who had recovered from COVID-19.

The chain is built from TRBV2 and TRBJ2-5; possibly TRBD1 for D (6 bases). Germline CDR1 reads SNHLY; CDR2 reads FYNNEI. The V end lost 3 bases, the J end lost 4 bases, and 6 bases lay between the germline ends. The CDR3 extends over 12 amino acids. The CDR3 protein is CASSDRGETQYF. CDR3 bases: TGTGCCAGCAGTGACAGGGGAGAGACCCAGTACTTC.

The V call is TRBV5-4, the J call TRBJ2-1; TRBD2 matches at 13 bases. The CDR3 contains 16 residues. The germline V gene has CDR1 SGHNT and CDR2 YYREEE (reference sequence). V was clipped by 4 bases and J by 6 bases; unmatched bases: 7. The chain's CDR3 is CASSGWTSGRPNEQFF. The CDR3 coding sequence is TGTGCCAGCAGCGGGTGGACTAGCGGGAGACCCAATGAGCAGTTCTTC.

This clone was recorded a few times. The V call is TRBV6-4, the J call TRBJ2-7, with TRBD2 identical over 8 bases. The J segment lost 2 bases and the V segment lost 2 bases, leaving 11 bases of the junction unmatched. Germline CDR1 is MRHNA and CDR2 is SNTAGT. There are 17 residues in the CDR3. The CDR3 DNA is TGTGCCAGCAGTGACGGACTAGCCCATGGCGGGCCCTACGAGCAGTACTTC. Amino acids: CASSDGLAHGGPYEQYF.

As for this clone: This sample also contains other DNA sequences that code for the same CDR3. V and J are TRBV19 and TRBJ2-7; 10 bases are a match to TRBD2. Trimming cost V 6 bases and J 0 bases; bases outside gene matches: 2. Germline lookup yields CDR1 LNHDA and CDR2 SQIVND (reference sequence). CDR3 size: 14 residues. CDR3 protein: CASRSSGSSYEQYF. CDR3 DNA sequence: TGTGCCAGTAGATCTAGCGGGAGCTCCTACGAGCAGTACTTC.

V usage is TRBV6-5 and J usage is TRBJ2-2, with D perhaps TRBD1 (6 bases). The CDR3 has 13 amino acids. Germline V lookup: CDR1 MNHEY, CDR2 SVGAGI. Trimming shortened V by 5 bases and J by 5 bases, and 9 bases separated the two germline ends. The CDR3 DNA follows: TGTGCCAGCAGTCCACAGGGAACCGGGGAGCTGTTTTTT. As protein: CASSPQGTGELFF.

The V gene is TRBV28, the J gene TRBJ1-4; maybe TRBD1 (5 bases). This CDR3 has 12 residues. Germline V gives CDR1 MDHEN, CDR2 SYDVKM. Trimming removed 2 bases from V and 11 bases from J, with 9 bases in between. CDR3: CASSLAPGKLFF. Written as DNA, the CDR3 is TGTGCCAGCAGTTTAGCGCCAGGGAAACTGTTTTTT.

The chain is built from TRBV19 and TRBJ2-7; tentatively, D is TRBD1 (6 bases). CDR1 and CDR2 from the germline V gene are LNHDA and SQIVND (reference sequence). V lost 6 bases and J lost 3, with 15 bases in between. The CDR3 runs 14 residues. CDR3 nucleotides: TGTGCCAGTAGCCCTGGAAGGGGGAACTACGAGCAGTACTTC. Protein product: CASSPGRGNYEQYF.

The chain is built from TRBV3-1 (or the pseudogene TRBV3-2) and TRBJ2-3; 8 bases match TRBD2. The germline V gene has CDR1 LGHDT and CDR2 YNNKEL (reference sequence). Germline trimming cut 0 bases from V and 2 bases from J; bases unmatched to any gene: 13. The CDR3 length is 19 residues. The CDR3 region has the DNA TGTGCCAGCAGCCAAGATTGGCCGACTAGCGAGGGGGACACAGATACGCAGTATTTT. Translated: CASSQDWPTSEGDTDTQYF.

The chain recombines TRBV4-1 with TRBJ1-5, with D possibly being TRBD1 (6 bases). This CDR3 has 16 amino acids. Germline CDR1 MGHRA, CDR2 YSYEKL. V gave up 1 base and J gave up 0 bases, with 10 bases separating them. Written as DNA, the CDR3 is TGCGCCAGCAGCCAAGCTAACAGGGATAGCAATCAGCCCCAGCATTTT. Its protein product is CASSQANRDSNQPQHF.

V is TRBV29-1 and J is TRBJ2-2; D might be TRBD2 (6 bases). There are 17 residues in the CDR3. The germline V and J ends were trimmed by 4 bases and 1 base, with 19 bases remaining between them. The V gene's germline CDR1 is SQVTM and CDR2 ANQGSEA. CDR3 DNA: TGCAGCGTTGGGGGACTCCGGACGGGTCGGAACACCGGGGAGCTGTTTTTT. Its translation is CSVGGLRTGRNTGELFF.

The rearrangement joins TRBV18 to TRBJ1-1, with 11 bases lining up with TRBD1. Germline CDR1 and CDR2: KGHSH and LQKENI. V shed 5 bases, J shed 7 bases, and the junction held 6 bases outside the gene matches. CDR3 length equals 14 residues. In DNA form, the CDR3 reads TGTGCCAGCTCAATCGGACAGGGGGCAATTGAAGCTTTCTTT. This gives the protein CASSIGQGAIEAFF.

This chain joins TRBV3-1 (or the pseudogene TRBV3-2) and TRBJ1-2; 7 bases are shared with TRBD1. V lost 1 base and J lost 2; bases outside the gene matches: 10. This CDR3 is 17 amino acids long. CDR1 is LGHDT and CDR2 is YNNKEL in the germline V gene (reference sequence). The CDR3 bases are TGTGCCAGCAGCCAAGCAAACGCTGACAGGGAGAACTATGGCTACACCTTC. Amino acids: CASSQANADRENYGYTF.

This clone came up a few times. The chain carries TRBV18 and TRBJ1-2; a possible D gene is TRBD1 (5 bases). Germline CDR1 is KGHSH and CDR2 is LQKENI. CDR3 length: 15 residues. V was shortened by 3 bases and J by 4 bases, with 15 bases between the two germline ends. CDR3 loop: CASSPAGRASYGYTF. The CDR3 DNA reads as TGTGCCAGCTCACCCGCCGGCAGGGCATCCTATGGCTACACCTTC.

The V and J genes are TRBV18 and TRBJ2-5; D call uncertain. V was trimmed by 1 base and J by 3 bases, leaving 9 bases between them. This CDR3 is 14 amino acids long. Germline-derived CDR1 and CDR2 are KGHSH and LQKENI. The CDR3, as DNA: TGTGCCAGCTCACCACGTCTTTTAGAAGAGACCCAGTACTTC. It specifies CASSPRLLEETQYF.

This chain connects TRBV5-4 to TRBJ2-7, with 12 nucleotides matching TRBD2. V lost 3 bases and J lost 5; bases outside the gene matches: 6. CDR1 SGHNT and CDR2 YYREEE come from the germline V gene (reference sequence). CDR3 size: 15 residues. CDR3 bases: TGTGCCAGCAGCTCACCGGGACTAGCGGGCCACGAGCAGTACTTC. Translating it yields CASSSPGLAGHEQYF.

V usage is TRBV3-1 (or the pseudogene TRBV3-2) and J usage is TRBJ2-7, with 8 nucleotides matching TRBD1. Germline trimming cut 4 bases from V and 9 bases from J; bases unmatched to any gene: 17. The CDR3 consists of 16 residues. Per the germline V gene, CDR1 is LGHDT and CDR2 is YNNKEL (reference sequence). The CDR3 loop is CASSLRPGTGSGTQYF. Written as DNA, the CDR3 is TGTGCCAGCAGCCTACGGCCCGGGACAGGTAGTGGGACGCAGTACTTC.

This chain joins TRBV10-1 and TRBJ2-2; D uncertain. Trimming removed 7 bases at V and 0 bases at J, with 12 bases between. Looked up from germline, CDR1 is WNHNN and CDR2 is SYGVQD (reference sequence). The CDR3 runs 15 residues. The CDR3: CASTNSFSNTGELFF. The CDR3 DNA reads as TGCGCCAGCACCAACAGCTTTTCGAACACCGGGGAGCTGTTTTTT.

This clone has a handful of counts. The rearrangement joins TRBV5-1 to TRBJ2-1; 9 bases match TRBD1. The CDR3 runs to 16 residues. Trimming took 4 bases from V and 5 from J; bases not matched to a gene: 10. The germline CDR1 and CDR2 sequences are SGHRS and YFSETQ. CDR3 bases: TGCGCCAGCAGCATCGAAACAGGGGGCGCGAACAATGAGCAGTTCTTC. Its protein product is CASSIETGGANNEQFF.

This sequence joins TRBV13 and TRBJ1-2; 8 positions match TRBD1. Unmatched junction bases numbered 5, after V lost 5 bases and J lost 0 bases. CDR1 is PRHDT and CDR2 is FYEKMQ in the germline V gene (reference sequence). The CDR3 contains 15 residues. The CDR3 coding sequence is TGTGCCAGCAGCAAGGACAGGGCGGCTAACTATGGCTACACCTTC. It translates to CASSKDRAANYGYTF.

This rearrangement joins TRBV28 to TRBJ2-7; TRBD2 matches at 8 bases. CDR1 and CDR2 from the germline V gene are MDHEN and SYDVKM. CDR3 size: 15 residues. With 1 base clipped from V and 5 bases from J, the junction kept 7 bases outside the gene matches. The DNA of the CDR3 is TGTGCCAGCAGTTTATTGGGCGGGAGGCTCGACGAGCAGTACTTC. Its translation is CASSLLGGRLDEQYF.

This sequence joins TRBV5-6 and TRBJ1-5; a weak D match, TRBD1 (6 bases). Per germline, CDR1 SGHDT and CDR2 YYEEEE. Trimming stripped 0 bases from V and 2 bases from J, with 12 bases between. The CDR3 length is 16 residues. CDR3 loop: CASSLAGGGGNQPQHF. CDR3 coding DNA: TGTGCCAGCAGCTTGGCCGGTGGGGGCGGCAATCAGCCCCAGCATTTT.